This TCR beta chain was captured in a study of T cells in Graves' hyperthyroidism and ophthalmopathy. Overall study: Peripheral blood collection took place at initial diagnosis, before any treatment. Study-wide results and caveats: Ophthalmopathy and stable hyperthyroidism were separated by a 13 V-J model.

This clonotype was seen ten or more times. The antigen remains undetermined. RNA transcripts gave rise to amplified TCR beta CDR3 regions. HTBI primers were used for first-round RT-PCR of the TCR CDR3. TCRdb re-derived calls from the multiplex PCR reads in MiXCR, one entry per CDR3 protein. The data show about 250,000 distinct CDR3 sequences, about 25% seen once. Disease duration was under 3 months in the ophthalmopathy patients, who also had a Clinical Activity Score of at least 3 and a NOSPECS grade of at least 4. Exclusions: uncontrolled infection, other autoimmune disease, pregnancy, lactation. The trim removed 3 bases at V and 2 bases at J, leaving 2 bases unmatched. The CDR3 totals 15 residues. Germline V gene data show CDR1 as LNHDA and CDR2 as SQIVND (reference sequence).

This TCR derives from a woman in her thirties or forties with Graves' ophthalmopathy. This chain uses TRBV19 with TRBJ1-5; 9 nucleotides match TRBD1. Sequencing was done on a sample of blood. In DNA form, the CDR3 reads TGTGCCAGTAGTATCACAGGGGGCGGCAATCAGCCCCAGCATTTT. It yields the protein CASSITGGGNQPQHF.